This paragraph reports one T cell receptor (beta chain). Its target is unknown. TCRdb's table, derived via immunoSEQ multiplex PCR, lists solely in-frame clones and lacks some. The sample has 190,000 or so clones, around 93% seen once; the top ten hold 0.067%. This CDR3 is built from 17 residues. Germline CDR1 MDHEN, CDR2 SYDVKM. Deletions cut 8 bases from V and 2 bases from J, with 24 bases between. This record belongs to a study of shared clonotypes between healthy human individuals. Study-level findings and limits: Few donors restricted represented genetic and exposure-history diversity.

The rearrangement links TRBV28 to TRBJ1-2, with a weak D call TRBD1 (6 bases). Sequencing used naive CD4+ T cells sorted from blood. Subset of the sample: CD45RA+ positively selected. The clonotype was recovered from a woman aged 25 to 39 in good health. The CDR3 protein is CASDFGAGGGWNYGYTF. The CDR3 region has the DNA TGTGCCAGCGACTTCGGGGCGGGGGGCGGATGGAACTATGGCTACACCTTC.